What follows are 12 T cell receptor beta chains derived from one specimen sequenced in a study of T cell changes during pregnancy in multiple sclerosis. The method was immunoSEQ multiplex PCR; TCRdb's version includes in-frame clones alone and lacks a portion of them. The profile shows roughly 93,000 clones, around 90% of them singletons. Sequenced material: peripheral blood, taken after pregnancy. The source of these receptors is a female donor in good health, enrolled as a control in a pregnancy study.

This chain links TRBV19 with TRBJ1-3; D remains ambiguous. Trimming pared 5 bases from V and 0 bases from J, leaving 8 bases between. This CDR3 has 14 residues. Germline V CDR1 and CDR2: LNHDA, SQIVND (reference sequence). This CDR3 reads CASSVPVSGNTIYF. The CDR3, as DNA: TGTGCCAGTAGTGTCCCGGTCTCTGGAAACACCATATATTTT.

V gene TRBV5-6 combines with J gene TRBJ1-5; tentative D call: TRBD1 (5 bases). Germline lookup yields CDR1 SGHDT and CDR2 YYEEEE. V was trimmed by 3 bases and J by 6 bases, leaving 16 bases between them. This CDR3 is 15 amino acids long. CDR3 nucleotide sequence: TGTGCCAGCAGCTCCCGGTCAGGGATCGGTCAGCCCCAGCATTTT. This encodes CASSSRSGIGQPQHF.

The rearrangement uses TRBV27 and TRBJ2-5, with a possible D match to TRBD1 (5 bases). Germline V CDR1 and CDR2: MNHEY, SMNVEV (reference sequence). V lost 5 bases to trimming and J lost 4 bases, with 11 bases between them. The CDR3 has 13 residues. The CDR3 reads CASSPQGRETQYF. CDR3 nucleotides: TGTGCCAGCAGTCCGCAGGGTCGAGAGACCCAGTACTTC.

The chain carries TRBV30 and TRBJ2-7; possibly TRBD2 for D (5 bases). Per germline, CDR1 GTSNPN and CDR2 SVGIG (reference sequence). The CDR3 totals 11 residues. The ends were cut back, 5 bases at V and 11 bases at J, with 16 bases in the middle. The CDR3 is CAWSPSGIKYF. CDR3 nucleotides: TGTGCCTGGTCCCCCTCGGGGATAAAGTACTTC. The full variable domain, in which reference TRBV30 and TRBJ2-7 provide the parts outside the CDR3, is SQTIHQWPATLVQPVGSPLSLECTVEGTSNPNLYWYRQAAGRGLQLLFYSVGIGQISSEVPQNLSASRPQDRQFILSSKKLLLSDSGFYLCAWSPSGIKYFGPGTRLTVT.

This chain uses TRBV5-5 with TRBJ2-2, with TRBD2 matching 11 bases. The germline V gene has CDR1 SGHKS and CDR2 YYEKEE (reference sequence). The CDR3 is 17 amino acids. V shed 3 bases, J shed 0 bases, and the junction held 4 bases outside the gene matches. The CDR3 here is CASSYTSGGANTGELFF. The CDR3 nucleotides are TGTGCCAGCAGCTATACTAGCGGGGGCGCGAACACCGGGGAGCTGTTTTTT.

The CDR3 nucleotides are TGTGCCAGCAGTTTCGGACAGGGTCTCCGGCCCCAGCATTTT. Translated, it gives CASSFGQGLRPQHF. The chain carries TRBV6-5 and TRBJ1-5; 8 bases map to TRBD1. CDR3 length: 14 residues. After removal of 4 bases from V and 9 bases from J, the junction contained 8 bases not matched to a gene. CDR1 MNHEY and CDR2 SVGAGI come from the germline V gene.

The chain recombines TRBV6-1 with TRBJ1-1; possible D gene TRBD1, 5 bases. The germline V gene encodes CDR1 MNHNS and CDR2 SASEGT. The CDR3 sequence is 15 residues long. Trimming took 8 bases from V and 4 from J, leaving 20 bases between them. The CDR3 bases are TGTGCCAGCGTCCGGGGGAGGTTATTAGGCACTGAAGCTTTCTTT. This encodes CASVRGRLLGTEAFF.

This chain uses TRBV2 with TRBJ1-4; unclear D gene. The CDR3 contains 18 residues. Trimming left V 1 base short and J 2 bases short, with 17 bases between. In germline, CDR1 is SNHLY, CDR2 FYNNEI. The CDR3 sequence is CASSEDPVGIGTNEKLFF. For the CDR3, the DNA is TGTGCCAGCAGTGAAGACCCAGTTGGAATCGGGACTAATGAAAAACTGTTTTTT.

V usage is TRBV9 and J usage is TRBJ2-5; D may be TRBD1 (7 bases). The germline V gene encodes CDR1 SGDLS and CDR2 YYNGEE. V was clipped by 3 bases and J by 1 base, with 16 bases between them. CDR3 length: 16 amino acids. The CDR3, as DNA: TGTGCCAGCAGCGAACGGACAGGAGGGGGCCAAGAGACCCAGTACTTC. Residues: CASSERTGGGQETQYF.

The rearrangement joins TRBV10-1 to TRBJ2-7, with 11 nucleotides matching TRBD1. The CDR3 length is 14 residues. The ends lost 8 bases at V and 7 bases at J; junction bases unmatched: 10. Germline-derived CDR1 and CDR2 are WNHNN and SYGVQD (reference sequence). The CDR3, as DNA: TGCGCCAGCGATCCTTGGGACAGGGGGAAAGAGCAGTACTTC. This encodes CASDPWDRGKEQYF.

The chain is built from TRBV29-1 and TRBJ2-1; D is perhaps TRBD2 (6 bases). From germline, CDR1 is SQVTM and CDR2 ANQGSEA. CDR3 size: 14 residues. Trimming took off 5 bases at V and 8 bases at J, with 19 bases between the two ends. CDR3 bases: TGCAGCGTTCGGGCCGGGACTCCGAGGGATGAGCAGTTCTTC. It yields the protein CSVRAGTPRDEQFF.

CDR3 sequence reads: CASTRTVSGGYGYTF. In nucleotides, the CDR3 is TGTGCCAGCACCCGGACAGTCTCGGGGGGCTATGGCTACACCTTC. V usage is TRBV6-8 and J usage is TRBJ1-2, with a possible D match to TRBD1 (6 bases). This CDR3 is built from 15 residues. The V gene lost 7 bases and the J gene lost 4 bases, with 19 bases spanning the gap. CDR1 and CDR2 from the germline V gene are MNHGY and SAAAGT.